What follows describes a single TCR beta chain. Data came from immunoSEQ multiplex PCR; TCRdb stores just in-frame clones and leaves some out. The sample shows more than 60,000 clones, 84% of them seen only once. This entry comes from a study of OX40 agonist ivuxolimab in advanced cancers. CDR3 length: 15 amino acids. V was clipped by 6 bases and J by 4 bases, with 18 bases between them. Germline V lookup: CDR1 MNHNS, CDR2 SASEGT. The chain couples TRBV6-1 to TRBJ2-5, with D possibly matching TRBD2 (7 bases). The sequenced sample was CD4+ or CD8+ T cells sorted from blood, obtained in a trial of the OX40 agonist ivuxolimab. This receptor was taken from an adult with an advanced solid tumor such as melanoma, head and neck, liver or kidney cancer. The CDR3 loop is CASRGGGGGRETQYF. The CDR3 DNA sequence: TGTGCCAGCAGGGGAGGAGGGGGGGGCCGAGAGACCCAGTACTTC.